The 32 T cell receptor beta chains given below trace back to one sample, sequenced in a study of blood T cell repertoires in COVID-19. Some clones are missing from TCRdb's copy, which holds only in-frame ones; the method was immunoSEQ multiplex PCR. The sample carries approximately 300,000 clones, approximately 90% recorded once. The source material was peripheral blood. The receptors originated from a woman aged 50 to 60 who had recovered from COVID-19.

V usage is TRBV20-1 and J usage is TRBJ1-2; D unclear. Trimming removed 0 bases from V and 13 bases from J, with 6 bases in between. The CDR3 runs to 9 residues. Germline CDR1 and CDR2: DFQATT and SNEGSKA (reference sequence). CDR3 in DNA: TGCAGTGCTAGAGATCCCCTCACCTTC. It specifies CSARDPLTF.

The V call is TRBV7-2, the J call TRBJ2-7; TRBD1 agrees at 7 bases. The CDR3 covers 15 residues. J gave up 7 bases and V 2 bases, and 11 bases lay outside the gene matches. Germline V gene sequence: CDR1 SGHTA, CDR2 FQGNSA. The chain's CDR3 is CASSLFEGAVWEQYF. Here the CDR3 DNA reads TGTGCCAGCAGCTTATTCGAGGGGGCGGTTTGGGAGCAGTACTTC.

This clone was observed a few times. The V gene is TRBV4-1, the J gene TRBJ2-5; 11 bases fit TRBD1. The germline gives CDR1 MGHRA, CDR2 YSYEKL. The V gene end was trimmed by 4 bases and the J gene end by 0 bases; junction bases not matched to a gene: 7. The CDR3 totals 17 residues. In nucleotides, the CDR3 is TGCGCCAGCAGCCTTTTCGGACAGGGGGCGAACCAAGAGACCCAGTACTTC. Translated, it gives CASSLFGQGANQETQYF.

The table lists this clone with a count of one. The V and J genes are TRBV6-6 and TRBJ2-3; 9 positions match TRBD2. The CDR3 runs 15 residues. V shed 4 bases and J 4 bases; nucleotides not matched to a gene: 6. From germline, CDR1 is MNHNY and CDR2 SVGAGI (reference sequence). The CDR3 sequence: CASSLGGGAPDTQYF. CDR3 DNA sequence: TGTGCCAGCAGTTTGGGCGGGGGGGCCCCAGATACGCAGTATTTT.

V and J are TRBV7-2 and TRBJ1-5, with 8 nucleotides matching TRBD1. Germline CDR1 SGHTA, CDR2 FQGNSA. Trimming removed 4 bases from V and 6 bases from J; junction bases left unmatched: 14. The CDR3 is 17 residues long. CDR3 sequence (DNA): TGTGCCAGCAGCTCTTGGACAGGGCTTATGATTTGTCAGCCCCAGCATTTT. It encodes CASSSWTGLMICQPQHF.

In its sample, this clone was seen once. The chain recombines TRBV5-4 with TRBJ2-1; the D gene is possibly TRBD2 (5 bases). Trimming pared 4 bases from V and 0 bases from J, leaving 17 bases between. CDR1 and CDR2 (germline): SGHNT, YYREEE (reference sequence). The CDR3 runs to 17 residues. CDR3 loop: CASSADSKGSSYNEQFF. CDR3 coding DNA: TGTGCCAGCAGCGCCGACTCGAAAGGGAGCTCCTACAATGAGCAGTTCTTC.

This clone was counted only a few times. The CDR3 sequence is CASSPRGQAAYEQYF. CDR3 bases: TGTGCCAGCAGCCCCCGAGGACAGGCGGCCTACGAGCAGTACTTC. The rearrangement links TRBV7-6 to TRBJ2-7, with 7 bases fitting TRBD1. The V and J ends lost 5 bases and 2 bases, in that order; junction bases with no gene match: 9. The CDR3 has 15 residues. CDR1 and CDR2 (germline): SGHVS, FNYEAQ.

The J gene is TRBJ1-1, the V gene TRBV12-5, with D maybe TRBD1 (5 bases). The CDR3 covers 13 residues. Germline V gives CDR1 LGHNT, CDR2 FRNRAP. Trimming shortened V by 1 base and J by 9 bases, and 12 bases separated the two germline ends. As DNA, the CDR3 is TGTGCTAGTGGTTTGGGAGCCGGGGGAAAAGCTTTCTTT. It is translated as CASGLGAGGKAFF.

This chain connects TRBV6-5 to TRBJ1-1; TRBD1 matches at 7 bases. Germline assignment: CDR1 MNHEY and CDR2 SVGAGI. The ends lost 7 bases at V and 0 bases at J; junction bases unmatched: 5. The CDR3 extends over 14 amino acids. The CDR3, as DNA: TGTGCCAGCACTTGGGGACAGATGAACACTGAAGCTTTCTTT. This gives the protein CASTWGQMNTEAFF.

This clone was picked up one time. It may be a read error: a sequence one base away is much more abundant. This chain connects TRBV7-9 to TRBJ1-5; TRBD1 aligns across 7 bases. The CDR3 runs to 15 residues. With V trimmed by 6 bases and J by 1 base, 6 bases remained unmatched. Germline V lookup: CDR1 SEHNR, CDR2 FQNEAQ (reference sequence). CDR3 DNA sequence: TGTGCCAGCAGTGAGGCAGGGGGGAGCAATCAGCCCCAGCATTTT. Its protein product is CASSEAGGSNQPQHF. Full variable domain (missing parts from reference TRBV7-9 and TRBJ1-5): DTGVSQNPRHKITKRGQNVTFRCDPISEHNRLYWYRQTLGQGPEFLTYFQNEAQLEKSRLLSDRFSAERPKGSFSTLEIQRTEQGDSAMYLCASSEAGGSNQPQHFGDGTRLSIL.

The V gene is TRBV27, the J gene TRBJ2-2; D may be TRBD1 (6 bases). The CDR3 totals 14 residues. Germline values: CDR1 MNHEY, CDR2 SMNVEV (reference sequence). Trimming cost V 2 bases and J 11 bases, with 15 bases left between them. The CDR3 loop reads CASSLGNRATELFF. The CDR3 region has the DNA TGTGCCAGCAGTTTAGGGAACAGGGCAACCGAGCTGTTTTTT.

This clone has more than one count but fewer than ten. The V gene is TRBV7-3, the J gene TRBJ2-1; 7 bases are shared with TRBD2. CDR1 is SGHTA and CDR2 is FQGTGA in the germline V gene. The V gene end was trimmed by 5 bases and the J gene end by 0 bases; junction bases not matched to a gene: 10. This CDR3 has 17 residues. The CDR3 DNA is TGTGCCAGCAGCCCCCCTGAAGCGGGGAGCTCCTACAATGAGCAGTTCTTC. Amino acid sequence: CASSPPEAGSSYNEQFF.

About this clone itself: Other DNA sequences from this sample encode an identical CDR3 as well. This chain uses TRBV6-5 with TRBJ1-2, with no clear D. Germline V gives CDR1 MNHEY, CDR2 SVGAGI. Trimming shortened V by 0 bases and J by 7 bases, and 9 bases separated the two germline ends. The CDR3 runs 13 residues. The DNA of the CDR3 is TGTGCCAGCAGTTACTCGAGAGGGAGTGGCTACACCTTC. It codes for CASSYSRGSGYTF.

J is TRBJ1-1 and V is TRBV10-3; D perhaps matches TRBD1 (6 bases). This CDR3 is built from 16 residues. Trimming left V 3 bases short and J 3 bases short, with 17 bases between. Per germline, CDR1 ENHRY and CDR2 SYGVKD. The CDR3 loop is CAISELAGARDTEAFF. CDR3 coding DNA: TGTGCCATCAGTGAATTGGCGGGGGCGAGGGACACTGAAGCTTTCTTT.

The chain combines TRBV6-6 with TRBJ1-5; D gene uncertain. The germline V and J ends were trimmed by 4 bases and 1 base, with 8 bases remaining between them. The CDR3 length is 14 residues. The germline V gene encodes CDR1 MNHNY and CDR2 SVGAGI (reference sequence). The CDR3 is CASSLRTSNQPQHF. In DNA form, the CDR3 reads TGTGCCAGCAGTTTGAGAACCAGCAATCAGCCCCAGCATTTT.

Here the CDR3 DNA reads TGTGCCAGCAGTTACTTTTGGAGCAGCTCCTACGAGCAGTACTTC. Translating it yields CASSYFWSSSYEQYF. V and J are TRBV6-5 and TRBJ2-7; no definite D call. The CDR3 has 15 amino acids. The germline V gene encodes CDR1 MNHEY and CDR2 SVGAGI. V was clipped by 1 base and J by 0 bases, with 10 bases between them.

The genes are TRBV7-9 and TRBJ1-2; D is undetermined. CDR3 size: 16 residues. V dropped 2 bases and J dropped 1 base, with 14 bases sitting between them. From germline, CDR1 is SEHNR and CDR2 FQNEAQ (reference sequence). The CDR3 DNA follows: TGTGCCAGCAGCTTATCGCCTAGAAACCTTAACTATGGCTACACCTTC. This translates into CASSLSPRNLNYGYTF.

The chain uses TRBV3-1 (or the pseudogene TRBV3-2) and TRBJ2-5; 10 bases agree with TRBD2. The length of the CDR3 is 15 residues. The J segment lost 1 base and the V segment lost 6 bases, leaving 5 bases of the junction unmatched. Germline V gene data show CDR1 as LGHDT and CDR2 as YNNKEL (reference sequence). CDR3 sequence reads: CASSRTSGLQETQYF. The CDR3 nucleotides read TGTGCCAGCAGTCGGACTAGCGGACTCCAAGAGACCCAGTACTTC.

This rearrangement joins TRBV3-1 (or the pseudogene TRBV3-2) to TRBJ2-1, with 10 positions matching TRBD2. Germline CDR1 reads LGHDT; CDR2 reads YNNKEL (reference sequence). This CDR3 is built from 16 residues. V lost 3 bases, J lost 10 bases, and 12 bases stayed unmatched. The CDR3 protein is CASSQQLAGTVWEQFF. CDR3 DNA: TGTGCCAGCAGCCAGCAACTAGCGGGAACCGTTTGGGAGCAGTTCTTC.

The V and J genes are TRBV7-3 and TRBJ2-1, with D possibly being TRBD2 (6 bases). The V end was cut by 5 bases, the J end by 6 bases, with 17 bases between. This CDR3 contains 15 residues. Looked up from germline, CDR1 is SGHTA and CDR2 is FQGTGA. The CDR3 sequence is CASSPSEGTGNEQFF. The DNA of the CDR3 is TGTGCCAGCAGCCCCTCGGAGGGGACTGGCAATGAGCAGTTCTTC.

The chain joins TRBV10-3 to TRBJ2-1; 9 positions agree with TRBD2. V shed 4 bases, J shed 6 bases, and the junction held 13 bases outside the gene matches. CDR1 and CDR2 (germline): ENHRY, SYGVKD. The CDR3 contains 17 residues. The CDR3 DNA sequence: TGTGCCATCAGTGTCCGGGCGGGAGGGTCCCAGGGCAATGAGCAGTTCTTC. Amino acids: CAISVRAGGSQGNEQFF.

V usage is TRBV9 and J usage is TRBJ1-2; 9 bases line up with TRBD1. CDR3 length: 17 residues. Germline V gene data show CDR1 as SGDLS and CDR2 as YYNGEE. With V trimmed by 3 bases and J by 3 bases, 12 bases remained unmatched. The CDR3 bases are TGTGCCAGCAGCGAGGGGACAGGGACATATAACCACTATGGCTACACCTTC. Translated, it gives CASSEGTGTYNHYGYTF.

The chain couples TRBV19 to TRBJ1-4; no clear D gene. V dropped 2 bases and J dropped 4 bases, with 11 bases sitting between them. Germline CDR1 LNHDA, CDR2 SQIVND (reference sequence). The CDR3 covers 15 residues. This chain's CDR3 is CASSIWSSHNEKLFF. The CDR3 DNA reads TGTGCCAGTAGTATATGGAGCAGTCATAATGAAAAACTGTTTTTT.

V is TRBV10-3 and J is TRBJ2-5, with D maybe TRBD1 (5 bases). The CDR3 has 13 residues. From germline, CDR1 is ENHRY and CDR2 SYGVKD. V was cut by 7 bases and J by 2 bases, with 11 bases left in between. The CDR3 spells CAITRQLQETQYF. The CDR3 nucleotides are TGTGCCATCACCCGACAGCTGCAAGAGACCCAGTACTTC.

This chain connects TRBV6-5 to TRBJ1-6; 9 nucleotides align to TRBD1. Germline lookup yields CDR1 MNHEY and CDR2 SVGAGI. V lost 6 bases, J lost 7 bases, and 4 bases stayed unmatched. The CDR3 covers 14 residues. CDR3 region: CASRIGQGNSPLHF. In DNA form, the CDR3 reads TGTGCCAGCAGAATCGGACAGGGGAATTCACCCCTCCACTTT.

The chain couples TRBV7-9 to TRBJ1-4; D gene uncertain. Germline CDR1 SEHNR, CDR2 FQNEAQ (reference sequence). V lost 6 bases and J 6 bases, leaving 11 bases between the germline ends. CDR3 length equals 13 residues. The CDR3, as DNA: TGTGCCAGCAGGGTCCCCGGGGATGAAAAACTGTTTTTT. Translation: CASRVPGDEKLFF.

This clone was found once. The chain employs TRBV5-1 and TRBJ2-5; 8 nucleotides align to TRBD1. V was clipped by 7 bases and J by 0 bases; unmatched bases: 2. The germline V gene encodes CDR1 SGHRS and CDR2 YFSETQ. This CDR3 has 13 amino acids. The chain's CDR3 is CASGQGYQETQYF. Here the CDR3 DNA reads TGCGCCAGCGGACAGGGCTACCAAGAGACCCAGTACTTC. Variable domain in full (rest from reference TRBV5-1 and TRBJ2-5): KAGVTQTPRYLIKTRGQQVTLSCSPISGHRSVSWYQQTPGQGLQFLFEYFSETQRNKGNFPGRFSGRQFSNSRSEMNVSTLELGDSALYLCASGQGYQETQYFGPGTRLLVL.

The gene calls are TRBV5-1 and TRBJ2-1, with 15 nucleotides matching TRBD2. Germline V gives CDR1 SGHRS, CDR2 YFSETQ. The junction had 9 bases not matched to a gene; V was cut back by 3 bases and J by 8 bases. The CDR3 runs 17 residues. CDR3 region: CASSWGLAGGTRDEQFF. The CDR3 region has the DNA TGCGCCAGCAGCTGGGGACTAGCGGGGGGCACTAGGGATGAGCAGTTCTTC.

This clone occurred a few times. V usage is TRBV27 and J usage is TRBJ1-5; tentatively, D is TRBD1 (5 bases). From germline, CDR1 is MNHEY and CDR2 SMNVEV (reference sequence). Trimming took off 3 bases at V and 6 bases at J, with 12 bases between the two ends. The CDR3 covers 14 residues. CDR3 loop: CASSLSPGLQPQHF. The CDR3 bases are TGTGCCAGCAGTTTGAGCCCAGGGCTTCAGCCCCAGCATTTT.

This rearrangement joins TRBV2 to TRBJ2-7; D possibly corresponds to TRBD2 (5 bases). V lost 6 bases, J lost 0 bases, and 15 bases lay in between. This CDR3 region has 15 residues. Germline loops: CDR1 SNHLY, CDR2 FYNNEI. This chain's CDR3 is CASRPRLTSSYEQYF. CDR3 DNA: TGTGCCAGCAGACCAAGACTAACGAGCTCCTACGAGCAGTACTTC.

The chain combines TRBV29-1 with TRBJ1-2, with a tentative D call TRBD1 (6 bases). Germline lookup yields CDR1 SQVTM and CDR2 ANQGSEA. V shed 5 bases and J shed 4 bases, with 11 bases lying between them. The CDR3 is made up of 12 amino acids. CDR3 bases: TGCAGCGTTATGGACAGAGCCTATGGCTACACCTTC. Translating it yields CSVMDRAYGYTF.

This clone was recorded once. The rearrangement links TRBV5-1 to TRBJ2-1; tentative D call: TRBD2 (6 bases). The CDR3 is 15 amino acids. Trimming stripped 5 bases from V and 1 base from J, with 13 bases between. Germline V lookup: CDR1 SGHRS, CDR2 YFSETQ. CDR3 sequence (DNA): TGCGCCAGCAGTTCAACTAGCCCATCCTACAATGAGCAGTTCTTC. Translated, it gives CASSSTSPSYNEQFF. The full variable domain, completed using reference TRBV5-1 and TRBJ2-1, is KAGVTQTPRYLIKTRGQQVTLSCSPISGHRSVSWYQQTPGQGLQFLFEYFSETQRNKGNFPGRFSGRQFSNSRSEMNVSTLELGDSALYLCASSSTSPSYNEQFFGPGTRLTVL.